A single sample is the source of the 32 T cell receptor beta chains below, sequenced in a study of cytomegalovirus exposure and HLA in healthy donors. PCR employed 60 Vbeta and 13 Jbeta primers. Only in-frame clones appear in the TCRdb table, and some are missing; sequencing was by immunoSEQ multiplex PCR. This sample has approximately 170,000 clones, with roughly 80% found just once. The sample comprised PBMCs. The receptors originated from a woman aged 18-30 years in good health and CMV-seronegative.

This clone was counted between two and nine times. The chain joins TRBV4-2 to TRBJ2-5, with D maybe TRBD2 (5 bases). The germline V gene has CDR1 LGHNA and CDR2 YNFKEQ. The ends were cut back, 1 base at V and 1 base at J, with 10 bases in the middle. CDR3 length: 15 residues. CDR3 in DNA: TGTGCCAGCAGCCAAGTCGCGGACTCCCAAGAGACCCAGTACTTC. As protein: CASSQVADSQETQYF.

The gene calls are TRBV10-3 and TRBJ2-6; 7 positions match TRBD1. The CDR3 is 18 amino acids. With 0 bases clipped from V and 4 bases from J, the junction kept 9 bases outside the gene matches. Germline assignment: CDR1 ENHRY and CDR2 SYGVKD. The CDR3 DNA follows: TGTGCCATCAGTGAGTCGACAGGGTATAGGAAAGGGGCCAACGTCCTGACTTTC. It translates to CAISESTGYRKGANVLTF.

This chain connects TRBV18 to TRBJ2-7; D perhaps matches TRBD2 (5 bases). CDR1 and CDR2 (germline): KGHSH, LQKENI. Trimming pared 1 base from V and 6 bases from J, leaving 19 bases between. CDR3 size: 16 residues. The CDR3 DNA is TGTGCCAGCTCACCACTTTCTACCGGGTCCGGAGGCGAGCAGTACTTC. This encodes CASSPLSTGSGGEQYF.

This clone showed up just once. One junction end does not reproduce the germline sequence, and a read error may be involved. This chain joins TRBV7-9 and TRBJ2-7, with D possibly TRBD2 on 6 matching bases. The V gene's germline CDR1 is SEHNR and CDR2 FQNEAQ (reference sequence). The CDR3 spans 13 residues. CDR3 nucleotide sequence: TGTTCCAGCAGCGTTAGCGGTACCTACGAGCAGTACTTC. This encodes CSSSVSGTYEQYF. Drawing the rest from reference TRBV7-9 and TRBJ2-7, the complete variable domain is DTGVSQNPRHKITKRGQNVTFRCDPISEHNRLYWYRQTLGQGPEFLTYFQNEAQLEKSRLLSDRFSAERPKGSFSTLEIQRTEQGDSAMYLCSSSVSGTYEQYFGPGTRLTVT.

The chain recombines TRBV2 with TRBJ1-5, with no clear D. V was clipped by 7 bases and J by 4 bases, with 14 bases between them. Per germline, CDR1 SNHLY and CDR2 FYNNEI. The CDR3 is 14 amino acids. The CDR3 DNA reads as TGTGCCAGCAATTTGGAGACGGGGAATCAGCCCCAGCATTTT. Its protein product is CASNLETGNQPQHF.

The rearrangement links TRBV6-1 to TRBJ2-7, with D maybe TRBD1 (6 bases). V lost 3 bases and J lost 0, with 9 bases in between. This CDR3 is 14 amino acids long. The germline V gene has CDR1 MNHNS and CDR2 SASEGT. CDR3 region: CASSDATGSYEQYF. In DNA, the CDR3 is TGTGCCAGCAGTGATGCGACAGGCTCCTACGAGCAGTACTTC.

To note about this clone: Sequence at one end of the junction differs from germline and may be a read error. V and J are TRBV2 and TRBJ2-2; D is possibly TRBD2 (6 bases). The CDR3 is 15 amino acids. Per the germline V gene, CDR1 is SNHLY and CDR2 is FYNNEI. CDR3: CASSEWGSDTGGLFF. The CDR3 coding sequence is TGTGCCAGCAGTGAATGGGGGTCGGACACCGGGGGGCTGTTTTTT.

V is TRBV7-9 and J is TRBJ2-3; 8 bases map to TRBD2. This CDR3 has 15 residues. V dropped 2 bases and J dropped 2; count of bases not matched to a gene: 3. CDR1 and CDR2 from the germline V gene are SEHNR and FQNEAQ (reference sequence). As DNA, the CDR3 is TGTGCCAGCAGCTTACAGCGGGAGAACACAGATACGCAGTATTTT. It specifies CASSLQRENTDTQYF. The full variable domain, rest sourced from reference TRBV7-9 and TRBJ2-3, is DTGVSQNPRHKITKRGQNVTFRCDPISEHNRLYWYRQTLGQGPEFLTYFQNEAQLEKSRLLSDRFSAERPKGSFSTLEIQRTEQGDSAMYLCASSLQRENTDTQYFGPGTRLTVL.

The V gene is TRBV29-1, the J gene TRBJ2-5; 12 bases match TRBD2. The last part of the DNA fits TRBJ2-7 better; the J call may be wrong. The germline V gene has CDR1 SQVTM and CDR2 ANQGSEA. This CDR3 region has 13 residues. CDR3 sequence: CSGVTSGSSEQYF. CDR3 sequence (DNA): TGCAGCGGGGTGACTAGCGGGAGTTCCGAGCAGTACTTC.

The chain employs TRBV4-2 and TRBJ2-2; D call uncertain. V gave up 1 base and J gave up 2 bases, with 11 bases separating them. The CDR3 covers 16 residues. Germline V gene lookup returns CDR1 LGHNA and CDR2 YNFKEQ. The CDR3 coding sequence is TGTGCCAGCAGCCAAGCGCTGCGGAGCAACACCGGGGAGCTGTTTTTT. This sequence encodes CASSQALRSNTGELFF.

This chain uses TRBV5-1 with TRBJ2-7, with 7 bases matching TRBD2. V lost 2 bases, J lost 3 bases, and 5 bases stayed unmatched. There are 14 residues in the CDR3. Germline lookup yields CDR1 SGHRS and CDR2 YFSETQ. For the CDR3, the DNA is TGCGCCAGCAGCTTCGGGGAGGGAGGCTACGAGCAGTACTTC. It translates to CASSFGEGGYEQYF.

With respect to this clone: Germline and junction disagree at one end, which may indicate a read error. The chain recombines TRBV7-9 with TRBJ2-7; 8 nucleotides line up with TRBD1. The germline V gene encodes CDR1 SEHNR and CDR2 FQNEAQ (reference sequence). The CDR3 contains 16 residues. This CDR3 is CSSSFDPGTGAYEQYF. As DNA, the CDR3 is TGTTCCAGCAGCTTTGACCCCGGGACAGGAGCCTACGAGCAGTACTTC.

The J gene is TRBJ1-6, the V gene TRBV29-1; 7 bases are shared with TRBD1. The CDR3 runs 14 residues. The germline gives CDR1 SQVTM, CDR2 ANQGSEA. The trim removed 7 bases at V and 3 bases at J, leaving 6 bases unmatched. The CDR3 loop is CSDLWDSYNSPLHF. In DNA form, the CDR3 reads TGCAGCGACTTGTGGGACAGCTATAATTCACCCCTCCACTTT.

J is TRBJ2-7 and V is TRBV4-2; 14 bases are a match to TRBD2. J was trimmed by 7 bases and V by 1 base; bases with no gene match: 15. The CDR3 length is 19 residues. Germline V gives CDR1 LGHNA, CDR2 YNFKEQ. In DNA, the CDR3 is TGTGCCAGCAGCCAAGCGGTGACTAGCGGGAGGGTATACGCATCGGAGCAGTACTTC. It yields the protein CASSQAVTSGRVYASEQYF.

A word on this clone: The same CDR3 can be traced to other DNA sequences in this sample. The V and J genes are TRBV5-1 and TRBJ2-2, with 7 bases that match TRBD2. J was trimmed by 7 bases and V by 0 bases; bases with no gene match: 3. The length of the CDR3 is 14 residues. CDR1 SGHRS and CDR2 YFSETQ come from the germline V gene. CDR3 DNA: TGCGCCAGCAGCTTGGGTCTAGCGGTCGGGGAGCTGTTTTTT. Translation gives CASSLGLAVGELFF.

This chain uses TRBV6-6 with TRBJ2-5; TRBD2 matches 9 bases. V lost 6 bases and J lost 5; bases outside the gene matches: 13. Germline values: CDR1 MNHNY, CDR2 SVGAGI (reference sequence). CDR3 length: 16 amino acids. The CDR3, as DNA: TGTGCCAGCAGGCGGGGGGGACTCGGGGAAAAGGAGACCCAGTACTTC. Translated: CASRRGGLGEKETQYF.

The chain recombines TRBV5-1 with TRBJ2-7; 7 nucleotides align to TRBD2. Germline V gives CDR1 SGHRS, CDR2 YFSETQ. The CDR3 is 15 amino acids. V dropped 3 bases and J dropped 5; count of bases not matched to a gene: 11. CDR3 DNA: TGCGCCAGCAGCTCCACGGGCCGCGGGGGAGACGAGCAGTACTTC. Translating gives CASSSTGRGGDEQYF.

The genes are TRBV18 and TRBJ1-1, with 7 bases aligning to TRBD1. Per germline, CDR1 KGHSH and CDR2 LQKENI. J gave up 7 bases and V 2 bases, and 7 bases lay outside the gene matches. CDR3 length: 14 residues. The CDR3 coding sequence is TGTGCCAGCTCACCAGAGGGGGCCGGCCTTGAAGCTTTCTTT. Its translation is CASSPEGAGLEAFF. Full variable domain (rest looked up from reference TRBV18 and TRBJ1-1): NAGVMQNPRHLVRRRGQEARLRCSPMKGHSHVYWYRQLPEEGLKFMVYLQKENIIDESGMPKERFSAEFPKEGPSILRIQQVVRGDSAAYFCASSPEGAGLEAFFGQGTRLTVV.

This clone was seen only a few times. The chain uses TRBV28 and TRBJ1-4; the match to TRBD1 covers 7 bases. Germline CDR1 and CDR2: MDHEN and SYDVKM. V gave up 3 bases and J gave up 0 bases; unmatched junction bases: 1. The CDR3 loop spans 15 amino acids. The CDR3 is CASSFQGATNEKLFF. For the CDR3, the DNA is TGTGCCAGCAGTTTTCAGGGGGCAACTAATGAAAAACTGTTTTTT.

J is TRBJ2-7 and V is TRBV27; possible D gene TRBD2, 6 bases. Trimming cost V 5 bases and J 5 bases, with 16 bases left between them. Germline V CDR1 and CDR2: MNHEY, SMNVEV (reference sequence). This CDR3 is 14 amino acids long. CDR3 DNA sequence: TGTGCCAGCAGTCCACGGGGGAGAACCCACGAGCAGTACTTC. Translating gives CASSPRGRTHEQYF.

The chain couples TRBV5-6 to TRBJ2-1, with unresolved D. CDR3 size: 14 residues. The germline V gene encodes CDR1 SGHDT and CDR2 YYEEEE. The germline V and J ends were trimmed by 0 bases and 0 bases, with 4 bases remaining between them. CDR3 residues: CASSLAGSYNEQFF. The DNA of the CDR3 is TGTGCCAGCAGCTTGGCCGGCTCCTACAATGAGCAGTTCTTC.

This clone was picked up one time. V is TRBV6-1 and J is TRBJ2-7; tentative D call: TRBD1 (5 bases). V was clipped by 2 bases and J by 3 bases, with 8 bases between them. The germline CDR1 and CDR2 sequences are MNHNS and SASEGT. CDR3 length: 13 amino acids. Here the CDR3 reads CASSERQGYEQYF. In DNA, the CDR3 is TGTGCCAGCAGTGAAAGGCAGGGCTACGAGCAGTACTTC.

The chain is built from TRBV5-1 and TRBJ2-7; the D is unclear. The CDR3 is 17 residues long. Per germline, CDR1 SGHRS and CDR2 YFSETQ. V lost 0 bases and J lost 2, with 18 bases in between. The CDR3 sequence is CASSLGIFQRKAYEQYF. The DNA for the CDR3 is TGCGCCAGCAGCTTGGGTATTTTCCAGCGTAAGGCCTACGAGCAGTACTTC.

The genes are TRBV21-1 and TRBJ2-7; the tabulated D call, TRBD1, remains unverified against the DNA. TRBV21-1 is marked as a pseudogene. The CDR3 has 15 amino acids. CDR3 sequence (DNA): TGTGCCAGCAGCTTACAGGAGCACCTGACCTACGAGCAGTACTTC. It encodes CASSLQEHLTYEQYF.

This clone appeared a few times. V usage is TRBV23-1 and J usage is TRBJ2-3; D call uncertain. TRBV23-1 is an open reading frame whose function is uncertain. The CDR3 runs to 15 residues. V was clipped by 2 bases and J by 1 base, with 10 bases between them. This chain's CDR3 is CASSQSPVGTDTQYF. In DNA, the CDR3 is TGCGCCAGCAGTCAAAGCCCGGTTGGCACAGATACGCAGTATTTT.

The DNA for the CDR3 is TGTGCCAGCAGCGTAGATGAAGCGGGAGGGCCCGTGGGCGGGGAGCTGTTTTTT. Its translation: CASSVDEAGGPVGGELFF. The V call is TRBV9, the J call TRBJ2-2, with 10 bases lining up with TRBD2. Germline trimming cut 0 bases from V and 7 bases from J; bases unmatched to any gene: 12. There are 18 residues in the CDR3. Germline values: CDR1 SGDLS, CDR2 YYNGEE.

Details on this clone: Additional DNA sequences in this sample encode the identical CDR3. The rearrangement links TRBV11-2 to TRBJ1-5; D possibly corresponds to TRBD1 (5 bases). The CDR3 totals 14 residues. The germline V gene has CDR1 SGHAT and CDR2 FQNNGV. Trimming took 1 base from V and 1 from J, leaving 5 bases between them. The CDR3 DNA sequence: TGTGCCAGCAGCTTAGGACAGAGCAATCAGCCCCAGCATTTT. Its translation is CASSLGQSNQPQHF.

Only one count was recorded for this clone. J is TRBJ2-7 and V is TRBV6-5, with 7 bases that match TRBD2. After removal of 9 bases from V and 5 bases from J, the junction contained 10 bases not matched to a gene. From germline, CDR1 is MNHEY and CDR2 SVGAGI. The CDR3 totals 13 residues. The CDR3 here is CASFGGSAHEQYF. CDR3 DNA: TGTGCCAGTTTTGGCGGGAGTGCGCACGAGCAGTACTTC.

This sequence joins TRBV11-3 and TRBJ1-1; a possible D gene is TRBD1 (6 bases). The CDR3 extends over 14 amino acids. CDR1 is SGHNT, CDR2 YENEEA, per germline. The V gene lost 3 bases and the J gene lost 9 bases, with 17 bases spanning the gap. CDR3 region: CASSFGQSGFKAFF. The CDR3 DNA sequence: TGTGCCAGCAGCTTCGGACAGTCGGGGTTCAAAGCTTTCTTT.

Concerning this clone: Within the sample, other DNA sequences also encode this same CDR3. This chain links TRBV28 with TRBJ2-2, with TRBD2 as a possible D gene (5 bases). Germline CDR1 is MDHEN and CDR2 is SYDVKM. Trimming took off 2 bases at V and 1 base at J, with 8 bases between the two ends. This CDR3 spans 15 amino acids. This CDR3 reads CASSLRGLNTGELFF. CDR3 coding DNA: TGTGCCAGCAGTTTACGAGGGTTGAACACCGGGGAGCTGTTTTTT.

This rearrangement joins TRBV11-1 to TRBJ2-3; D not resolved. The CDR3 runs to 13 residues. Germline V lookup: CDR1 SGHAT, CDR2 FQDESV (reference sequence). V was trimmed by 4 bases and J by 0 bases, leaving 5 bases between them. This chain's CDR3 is CASSYPSTDTQYF. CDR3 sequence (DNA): TGTGCCAGCAGCTATCCGAGCACAGATACGCAGTATTTT.

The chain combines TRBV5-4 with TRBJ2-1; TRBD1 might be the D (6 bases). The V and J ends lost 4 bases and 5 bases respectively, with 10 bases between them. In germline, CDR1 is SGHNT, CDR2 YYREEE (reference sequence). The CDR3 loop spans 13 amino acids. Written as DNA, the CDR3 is TGTGCCAGCAGCACGGGACACGACAATGAGCAGTTCTTC. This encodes CASSTGHDNEQFF.